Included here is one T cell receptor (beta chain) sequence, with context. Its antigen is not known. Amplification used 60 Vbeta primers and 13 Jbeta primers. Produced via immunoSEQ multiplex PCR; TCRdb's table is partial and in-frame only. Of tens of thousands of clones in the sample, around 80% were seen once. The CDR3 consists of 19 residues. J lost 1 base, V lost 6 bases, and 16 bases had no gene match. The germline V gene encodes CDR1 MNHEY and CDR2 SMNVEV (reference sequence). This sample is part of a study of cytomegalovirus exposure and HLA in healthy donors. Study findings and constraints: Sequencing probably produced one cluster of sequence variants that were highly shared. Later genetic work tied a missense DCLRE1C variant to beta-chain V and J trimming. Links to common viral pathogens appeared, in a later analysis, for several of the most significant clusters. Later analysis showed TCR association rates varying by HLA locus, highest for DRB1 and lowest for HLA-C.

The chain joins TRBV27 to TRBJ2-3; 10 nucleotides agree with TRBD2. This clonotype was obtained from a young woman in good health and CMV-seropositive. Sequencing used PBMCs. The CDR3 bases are TGTGCCAGCAGCCCTTTGGGGCCTAGCGGGAGTAAGGGCACAGATACGCAGTATTTT. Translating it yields CASSPLGPSGSKGTDTQYF.